These 30 T cell receptor beta chains were sequenced from one sample in a study of blood T cell repertoires in COVID-19. TCRdb keeps only in-frame clones here, not all; method: immunoSEQ multiplex PCR. The data hold 350,000 to 550,000 clones, with roughly 90% observed a single time. Material for sequencing was peripheral blood. These TCRs come from a woman between 25 and 40 years old with acute or convalescent COVID-19.

The rearrangement joins TRBV5-6 to TRBJ2-3; D is perhaps TRBD2 (6 bases). Trimming took 1 base from V and 2 from J, leaving 14 bases between them. The V gene's germline CDR1 is SGHDT and CDR2 YYEEEE. CDR3 length: 16 residues. CDR3 coding DNA: TGTGCCAGCAGCTTGTTCCGACTAGAGCACACAGATACGCAGTATTTT. Translating gives CASSLFRLEHTDTQYF. The entire variable domain, with the rest obtained from reference TRBV5-6 and TRBJ2-3, is as follows: DAGVTQSPTHLIKTRGQQVTLRCSPKSGHDTVSWYQQALGQGPQFIFQYYEEEERQRGNFPDRFSGHQFPNYSSELNVNALLLGDSALYLCASSLFRLEHTDTQYFGPGTRLTVL.

The chain recombines TRBV5-1 with TRBJ2-3; TRBD1 agrees at 9 bases. The junction had 6 bases not matched to a gene; V was cut back by 4 bases and J by 0 bases. Germline CDR1 and CDR2: SGHRS and YFSETQ. The CDR3 totals 16 residues. The DNA of the CDR3 is TGCGCCAGCAGCGTTACAGGGGGCACTAGCACAGATACGCAGTATTTT. Residues: CASSVTGGTSTDTQYF.

The CDR3 bases are TGTGCCAGCAGCGTAGCGGGGGGCCCCTACGAGCAGTACTTC. This encodes CASSVAGGPYEQYF. The chain couples TRBV9 to TRBJ2-7; D possibly corresponds to TRBD2 (7 bases). Deletions cut 0 bases from V and 2 bases from J, with 9 bases between. Germline loops: CDR1 SGDLS, CDR2 YYNGEE. This CDR3 contains 14 residues.

V usage is TRBV14 and J usage is TRBJ1-1, with D perhaps matching TRBD1 (5 bases). Germline assignment: CDR1 SGHDN and CDR2 FVKESK. This CDR3 has 14 amino acids. Trimming took off 2 bases at V and 1 base at J, with 8 bases between the two ends. Written as DNA, the CDR3 is TGTGCCAGCAGCCAACGGAGGGGGAACACTGAAGCTTTCTTT. It encodes CASSQRRGNTEAFF.

The genes are TRBV3-1 (or the pseudogene TRBV3-2) and TRBJ2-3, with 8 bases lining up with TRBD1. The CDR3 covers 15 residues. V dropped 5 bases and J dropped 1; count of bases not matched to a gene: 5. Germline CDR1 LGHDT, CDR2 YNNKEL (reference sequence). The CDR3 bases are TGTGCCAGCAGCGTTGACAGGGGACGCACAGATACGCAGTATTTT. Translated, it gives CASSVDRGRTDTQYF.

The rearrangement joins TRBV19 to TRBJ2-5; weak D call: TRBD1 (6 bases). V was cut by 7 bases and J by 4 bases, with 19 bases left in between. CDR1 and CDR2 from the germline V gene are LNHDA and SQIVND (reference sequence). This CDR3 spans 15 amino acids. In nucleotides, the CDR3 is TGTGCCAGTACACAAACGGGGCAGGGGATAGAGACCCAGTACTTC. Translating it yields CASTQTGQGIETQYF.

J is TRBJ1-2 and V is TRBV28; TRBD1 might be the D (5 bases). Trimming left V 3 bases short and J 0 bases short, with 14 bases between. The CDR3 covers 16 residues. Germline V gene sequence: CDR1 MDHEN, CDR2 SYDVKM. CDR3: CASSLGGSEANYGYTF. CDR3 sequence (DNA): TGTGCCAGCAGTTTGGGGGGGTCTGAGGCTAACTATGGCTACACCTTC.

The rearrangement links TRBV5-1 to TRBJ2-5; possible D gene TRBD1, 7 bases. Trimming took 5 bases from V and 2 from J, leaving 10 bases between them. This CDR3 comprises 13 residues. Germline CDR1 reads SGHRS; CDR2 reads YFSETQ. CDR3 region: CASRRGQQETQYF. CDR3 nucleotide sequence: TGCGCCAGCAGGCGGGGACAGCAAGAGACCCAGTACTTC.

V and J are TRBV30 and TRBJ1-1; D gene ambiguous. This CDR3 comprises 14 residues. Trimming took 1 base from V and 11 from J, leaving 20 bases between them. Germline V gene data show CDR1 as GTSNPN and CDR2 as SVGIG (reference sequence). This CDR3 is CAWSGDVGRLYAFF. In DNA form, the CDR3 reads TGTGCCTGGAGTGGGGATGTCGGGAGGTTGTATGCTTTCTTT.

The chain combines TRBV4-1 with TRBJ2-7; D possibly corresponds to TRBD1 (5 bases). Germline CDR1 MGHRA, CDR2 YSYEKL. This CDR3 has 13 residues. The V gene lost 4 bases and the J gene lost 1 base, with 8 bases spanning the gap. CDR3 sequence: CASSPKGSYEQYF. The CDR3, as DNA: TGCGCCAGCAGCCCTAAGGGGTCCTACGAGCAGTACTTC.

The V and J genes are TRBV5-1 and TRBJ2-1, with D possibly being TRBD2 (6 bases). The V end lost 7 bases, the J end lost 3 bases, and 17 bases lay between the germline ends. This CDR3 has 15 residues. CDR1 and CDR2 from the germline V gene are SGHRS and YFSETQ. CDR3 in amino acids: CASGKGGGGYNEQFF. In DNA, the CDR3 is TGCGCCAGCGGAAAGGGTGGGGGAGGCTACAATGAGCAGTTCTTC.

The V and J genes are TRBV12-5 and TRBJ1-1, with D maybe TRBD1 (5 bases). The CDR3 spans 18 residues. V was shortened by 1 base and J by 1 base, with 19 bases between the two germline ends. From germline, CDR1 is LGHNT and CDR2 FRNRAP. This CDR3 is CASGLGLGFGRANTEAFF. The CDR3 region has the DNA TGTGCTAGTGGTTTGGGTCTTGGTTTCGGCAGGGCGAACACTGAAGCTTTCTTT.

The genes are TRBV2 and TRBJ1-1; D perhaps matches TRBD1 (5 bases). Trimming shortened V by 0 bases and J by 4 bases, and 6 bases separated the two germline ends. The CDR3 spans 13 residues. From germline, CDR1 is SNHLY and CDR2 FYNNEI. The CDR3 loop is CASSEAGGTEAFF. The CDR3 nucleotides read TGTGCCAGCAGTGAAGCGGGGGGCACTGAAGCTTTCTTT.

In this sample, this clone turned up once. Other nucleotide sequences from this sample produce the same CDR3. This sequence joins TRBV15 and TRBJ2-5; 7 nucleotides align to TRBD1. Germline V gives CDR1 LNHNV, CDR2 YYDKDF (reference sequence). V lost 0 bases, J lost 4 bases, and 2 bases stayed unmatched. The CDR3 has 14 residues. The CDR3 reads CATSRDRGLETQYF. CDR3 coding DNA: TGTGCCACCAGCAGAGACAGGGGGTTAGAGACCCAGTACTTC. Variable domain in full (rest from reference TRBV15 and TRBJ2-5): DAMVIQNPRYQVTQFGKPVTLSCSQTLNHNVMYWYQQKSSQAPKLLFHYYDKDFNNEADTPDNFQSRRPNTSFCFLDIRSPGLGDTAMYLCATSRDRGLETQYFGPGTRLLVL.

The genes are TRBV5-1 and TRBJ1-1; 7 positions agree with TRBD1. Germline CDR1 SGHRS, CDR2 YFSETQ. With 5 bases clipped from V and 1 base from J, the junction kept 11 bases outside the gene matches. The CDR3 contains 16 residues. In DNA, the CDR3 is TGCGCCAGCAGACAGGGGCCTACTACCTCGAACACTGAAGCTTTCTTT. Translated, it gives CASRQGPTTSNTEAFF.

In this sample, this clone turned up once. Mismatch with germline at one junction end may stem from a read error. This specimen includes other DNA sequences encoding the same CDR3. This chain's CDR3 is CASSIKAGTEAFF. The CDR3 DNA reads TGTGCCAGTAGTATAAAGGCAGGGACTGAGGCTTTCTTT. V usage is TRBV19 and J usage is TRBJ1-1; tentative D call: TRBD1 (5 bases). Germline V gene data show CDR1 as LNHDA and CDR2 as SQIVND (reference sequence). The CDR3 runs to 13 residues. Full variable domain (rest looked up from reference TRBV19 and TRBJ1-1): DGGITQSPKYLFRKEGQNVTLSCEQNLNHDAMYWYRQDPGQGLRLIYYSQIVNDFQKGDIAEGYSVSREKKESFPLTVTSAQKNPTAFYLCASSIKAGTEAFFGQGTRLTVV.

The DNA of the CDR3 is TGTGCCAGCAGTGACGGGGGGGCCTACAATGAGCAGTTCTTC. It is translated as CASSDGGAYNEQFF. The chain joins TRBV6-4 to TRBJ2-1; 7 bases agree with TRBD2. The CDR3 spans 14 residues. The V segment lost 2 bases and the J segment 2 bases; nucleotides outside the gene matches: 0. The germline V gene has CDR1 MRHNA and CDR2 SNTAGT.

This clone was seen only a few times. The genes are TRBV10-3 and TRBJ1-1; D is perhaps TRBD1 (6 bases). Germline CDR1 is ENHRY and CDR2 is SYGVKD. V lost 0 bases to trimming and J lost 4 bases, with 9 bases between them. The length of the CDR3 is 14 residues. CDR3 residues: CAISESGGGTEAFF. CDR3 DNA sequence: TGTGCCATCAGTGAGTCGGGAGGGGGCACTGAAGCTTTCTTT.

This clone came up a few times. The gene calls are TRBV14 and TRBJ2-3; 11 bases map to TRBD2. In germline, CDR1 is SGHDN, CDR2 FVKESK. There are 18 residues in the CDR3. J gave up 3 bases and V 5 bases, and 13 bases lay outside the gene matches. The CDR3: CASSSGTSGRGYTDTQYF. CDR3 DNA: TGTGCCAGCAGCTCCGGGACTAGCGGCCGTGGCTATACAGATACGCAGTATTTT. The whole variable domain, filled in from reference TRBV14 and TRBJ2-3, reads EAGVTQFPSHSVIEKGQTVTLRCDPISGHDNLYWYRRVMGKEIKFLLHFVKESKQDESGMPNNRFLAERTGGTYSTLKVQPAELEDSGVYFCASSSGTSGRGYTDTQYFGPGTRLTVL.

This chain joins TRBV6-1 and TRBJ2-5; TRBD2 matches 10 bases. V shed 1 base, J shed 2 bases, and the junction held 10 bases outside the gene matches. This CDR3 is built from 18 residues. Germline V lookup: CDR1 MNHNS, CDR2 SASEGT. CDR3 DNA sequence: TGTGCCAGCAGTGAAGAATTAGCGGGGGGCCGTAAACAAGAGACCCAGTACTTC. This encodes CASSEELAGGRKQETQYF.

This chain connects TRBV4-1 to TRBJ1-4, with TRBD1 matching over 8 bases. The CDR3 contains 15 residues. CDR1 MGHRA and CDR2 YSYEKL come from the germline V gene. V was pared by 3 bases and J by 8 bases, with 8 bases of the junction left unmatched. CDR3 sequence: CASSHSGTGEEKLFF. CDR3 in DNA: TGCGCCAGCAGCCACTCTGGGACAGGAGAAGAAAAACTGTTTTTT.

V gene TRBV9 combines with J gene TRBJ1-3, with D uncertain. CDR1 and CDR2 (germline): SGDLS, YYNGEE. Trimming removed 1 base from V and 1 base from J, with 6 bases in between. This CDR3 contains 14 residues. The CDR3 bases are TGTGCCAGCAGCGTAACTTCGTCTGGAAACACCATATATTTT. It specifies CASSVTSSGNTIYF.

This clone was observed once. The V call is TRBV12-3 or TRBV12-4, the J call TRBJ1-6; TRBD1 might be the D (5 bases). The CDR3 totals 12 residues. Trimming took off 6 bases at V and 7 bases at J, with 7 bases between the two ends. CDR3 loop: CASRAGNSPLHF. CDR3 nucleotides: TGTGCCAGCAGGGCAGGGAATTCACCCCTCCACTTT.

The chain employs TRBV6-2 or TRBV6-3 and TRBJ1-3, with TRBD1 matching 8 bases. Germline V gene data show CDR1 as MNHEY and CDR2 as SVGEGT. Trimming took 4 bases from V and 5 from J; bases not matched to a gene: 10. The CDR3 contains 16 residues. The CDR3 reads CASSLLQTGDRNTIYF. DNA for the CDR3: TGTGCCAGCAGTTTACTCCAGACAGGGGACAGAAACACCATATATTTT.

CDR3 sequence: CASSRTGVNEQFF. The CDR3 nucleotides read TGTGCCAGTAGCAGGACAGGTGTGAATGAGCAGTTCTTC. The chain couples TRBV19 to TRBJ2-1, with TRBD1 matching over 7 bases. Germline V gives CDR1 LNHDA, CDR2 SQIVND (reference sequence). The CDR3 length is 13 residues. J lost 7 bases, V lost 6 bases, and 6 bases had no gene match.

As DNA, the CDR3 is TGCGCCAGCAGCTTGTTCTGGCGGGGGGGCCCAGGCGGGGAGCTGTTTTTT. Translated, it gives CASSLFWRGGPGGELFF. This chain uses TRBV5-1 with TRBJ2-2; 9 bases are shared with TRBD2. CDR3 length equals 17 residues. The germline V gene has CDR1 SGHRS and CDR2 YFSETQ. V trimming: 1 base; J trimming: 7 bases; junction bases outside the gene matches: 11.

The J gene is TRBJ1-6, the V gene TRBV5-5; 9 bases align to TRBD1. This CDR3 comprises 17 residues. With 5 bases clipped from V and 9 bases from J, the junction kept 15 bases outside the gene matches. Germline loops: CDR1 SGHKS, CDR2 YYEKEE (reference sequence). The CDR3 DNA sequence: TGTGCCAGCAGGGAGAGGCCGGGACAGGGATTCTCTTCACCCCTCCACTTT. Translated: CASRERPGQGFSSPLHF.

V usage is TRBV2 and J usage is TRBJ1-1; no reliable D call. Germline CDR1 SNHLY, CDR2 FYNNEI. V lost 6 bases and J lost 5, with 19 bases in between. The CDR3 is 15 amino acids. The CDR3 DNA reads TGTGCCAGCAGATCCACAAATGAGCGGACTACTGAAGCTTTCTTT. Protein product: CASRSTNERTTEAFF.

The J gene is TRBJ1-2, the V gene TRBV28, with D unresolved. Trimming took 6 bases from V and 3 from J, leaving 14 bases between them. In germline, CDR1 is MDHEN, CDR2 SYDVKM. There are 14 residues in the CDR3. The CDR3 DNA reads as TGTGCCAGCAGACTAGTGGAGCTAGACTATGGCTACACCTTC. It codes for CASRLVELDYGYTF.

The CDR3 protein is CASSYPDWTNTGELFF. The DNA of the CDR3 is TGTGCCAGCAGTTACCCGGACTGGACGAACACCGGGGAGCTGTTTTTT. This rearrangement joins TRBV6-5 to TRBJ2-2; tentatively, D is TRBD2 (5 bases). This CDR3 is 16 amino acids long. Trimming removed 2 bases at V and 0 bases at J, with 10 bases between. CDR1 is MNHEY and CDR2 is SVGAGI in the germline V gene.